A single sample is the source of the 10 T cell receptor beta chains below, sequenced in a study of OX40 agonist ivuxolimab in advanced cancers. Profiling relied on immunoSEQ multiplex PCR, and the TCRdb table lists in-frame clones only, not all of them. The data contain 78,000 or so clones, 70% to 90% of them seen just once; the ten biggest clones take up around a sixth. Sequencing used CD4+ or CD8+ T cells sorted from blood, obtained in a trial of the OX40 agonist ivuxolimab. The receptors were gathered from an adult with an advanced solid tumor such as melanoma, head and neck, liver or kidney cancer.

The chain is built from TRBV30 and TRBJ2-2, with TRBD2 matching 11 bases. The CDR3 consists of 16 residues. Germline assignment: CDR1 GTSNPN and CDR2 SVGIG (reference sequence). The junction had 6 bases not matched to a gene; V was cut back by 4 bases and J by 2 bases. In nucleotides, the CDR3 is TGTGCCTGGACAAGGCTAGCGGGGGGAAACACCGGGGAGCTGTTTTTT. This sequence encodes CAWTRLAGGNTGELFF.

The chain links TRBV28 to TRBJ2-1; 13 nucleotides line up with TRBD2. Germline V gene lookup returns CDR1 MDHEN and CDR2 SYDVKM. V was pared by 6 bases and J by 9 bases, with 14 bases of the junction left unmatched. This CDR3 has 17 amino acids. CDR3 protein: CASRVVGLAGVLSEQFF. The CDR3 bases are TGTGCCAGCAGGGTAGTTGGACTAGCGGGAGTGTTGAGTGAGCAGTTCTTC.

This sequence joins TRBV2 and TRBJ2-5; 14 nucleotides align to TRBD2. Near its end, the DNA agrees better with TRBJ2-7, so the J call may be wrong. CDR1 is SNHLY, CDR2 FYNNEI, per germline. The length of the CDR3 is 18 residues. Written as DNA, the CDR3 is TGTGCCAGCAGGCCCTCGTGGGGACTAGCGGGAGTGAGCAACGAGCAGTACTTC. It is translated as CASRPSWGLAGVSNEQYF.

The rearrangement links TRBV21-1 to TRBJ2-5. The DNA end is a closer match to TRBJ2-7, so the J assignment may be wrong. TRBV21-1 is marked as a pseudogene. The CDR3 extends over 15 amino acids. For the CDR3, the DNA is TGTGCCAGCAGCAAAGTTTCCGCGAGACCCTACGAGCAGTACTTC. Translated: CASSKVSARPYEQYF.

This rearrangement joins TRBV29-1 to TRBJ2-5, with D possibly TRBD2 on 6 matching bases. The germline CDR1 and CDR2 sequences are SQVTM and ANQGSEA. Trimming stripped 1 base from V and 5 bases from J, with 11 bases between. The CDR3 runs 13 residues. The CDR3 protein is CSVEAGEGETQYF. The CDR3 DNA sequence: TGCAGCGTTGAAGCGGGAGAGGGTGAGACCCAGTACTTC.

The CDR3 protein is CASSLYMGYEQYF. In nucleotides, the CDR3 is TGTGCCAGCAGCTTGTATATGGGGTACGAGCAGTACTTC. The rearrangement joins TRBV5-6 to TRBJ2-7; D unresolved. This CDR3 contains 13 residues. Trimming took 1 base from V and 4 from J, leaving 9 bases between them. Germline CDR1 SGHDT, CDR2 YYEEEE.

V gene TRBV4-1 combines with J gene TRBJ2-1; 14 bases agree with TRBD2. CDR3 length: 15 amino acids. CDR1 MGHRA and CDR2 YSYEKL come from the germline V gene. Germline trimming cut 4 bases from V and 8 bases from J; bases unmatched to any gene: 4. CDR3 coding DNA: TGCGCCAGCAGCCCGACTAGCGGGAGGGCCCATGAGCAGTTCTTC. It encodes CASSPTSGRAHEQFF.

V usage is TRBV7-2 and J usage is TRBJ2-7; D possibly uses TRBD1 or TRBD2 (5 bases each). Trimming took 5 bases from V and 0 from J, leaving 14 bases between them. The CDR3 extends over 15 amino acids. Per germline, CDR1 SGHTA and CDR2 FQGNSA. Written as DNA, the CDR3 is TGTGCCAGCAGCGCAACCGGGACCTTCTCCTACGAGCAGTACTTC. This gives the protein CASSATGTFSYEQYF.

This chain connects TRBV5-1 to TRBJ1-1, with TRBD1 as a possible D gene (5 bases). The CDR3 extends over 14 amino acids. The V gene lost 1 base and the J gene lost 1 base, with 8 bases spanning the gap. CDR1 is SGHRS and CDR2 is YFSETQ in the germline V gene. The CDR3 reads CASSLTGTNTEAFF. CDR3 DNA sequence: TGCGCCAGCAGCTTGACGGGGACGAACACTGAAGCTTTCTTT.

The chain combines TRBV29-1 with TRBJ2-7; 9 bases map to TRBD1. Trimming cost V 2 bases and J 5 bases; bases outside gene matches: 4. The germline gives CDR1 SQVTM, CDR2 ANQGSEA. The CDR3 loop spans 13 amino acids. This chain's CDR3 is CSVETGGANEQYF. The CDR3 DNA is TGCAGCGTTGAAACAGGGGGCGCGAACGAGCAGTACTTC.